One sample yielded the 22 T cell receptor beta chains listed below, sequenced in a study of blood T cells in healthy people across ages. A sample-barcoded 5' primer and a J-beta primer mix were used in a second PCR of roughly 7 to 11 cycles. TCRdb reprocessed the 5' RACE reads via MiXCR and lists one record per CDR3 protein. The sample lists about 780,000 distinct CDR3 sequences, around a quarter seen once, with around 3% in the top ten. The sample also formed part of further work on T cells of mothers and their children.

Sequencing used blood. Receptor source: a boy aged 5-17 years in good health.

V and J are TRBV14 and TRBJ2-3; 7 nucleotides match TRBD2. The J segment lost 2 bases and the V segment lost 3 bases, leaving 5 bases of the junction unmatched. The CDR3 sequence is 15 residues long. Looked up from germline, CDR1 is SGHDN and CDR2 is FVKESK. CDR3 DNA: TGTGCCAGCAGCCAGAGAGCGGGGAACACAGATACGCAGTATTTT. It is translated as CASSQRAGNTDTQYF.

This clonotype was found once. The chain carries TRBV2 and TRBJ2-6; D is unclear. This CDR3 is 14 amino acids long. Germline V CDR1 and CDR2: SNHLY, FYNNEI. V was shortened by 4 bases and J by 2 bases, with 6 bases between the two germline ends. CDR3 region: CASSVRAGANVLTF. CDR3 sequence (DNA): TGTGCCAGCAGTGTTCGTGCTGGGGCCAACGTCCTGACTTTC.

This clonotype was picked up a small number of times. This chain connects TRBV6-6 to TRBJ2-7; TRBD1 matches 7 bases. The V and J ends lost 5 bases and 1 base, in that order; junction bases with no gene match: 5. Germline V gives CDR1 MNHNY, CDR2 SVGAGI (reference sequence). The CDR3 contains 14 residues. The CDR3 reads CASSGTALSYEQYF. The CDR3 nucleotides are TGTGCCAGCAGTGGGACAGCGCTTTCCTACGAGCAGTACTTC.

This clonotype was counted between two and nine times. The chain carries TRBV7-9 and TRBJ2-4; 8 bases agree with TRBD1. After removal of 5 bases from V and 0 bases from J, the junction contained 6 bases not matched to a gene. CDR3 size: 16 residues. From germline, CDR1 is SEHNR and CDR2 FQNEAQ (reference sequence). The CDR3 spells CASSTRGPEAKNIQYF. The CDR3 coding sequence is TGTGCCAGCAGCACCAGGGGGCCGGAAGCCAAAAACATTCAGTACTTC.

The J gene is TRBJ2-2, the V gene TRBV6-5; tentatively, D is TRBD1 (5 bases). The germline V and J ends were trimmed by 4 bases and 1 base, with 7 bases remaining between them. The CDR3 is made up of 14 amino acids. Germline V gene lookup returns CDR1 MNHEY and CDR2 SVGAGI. The CDR3 region has the DNA TGTGCCAGCAGTTCGGACATGAACACCGGGGAGCTGTTTTTT. This gives the protein CASSSDMNTGELFF.

This clonotype was observed a handful of times. The rearrangement links TRBV7-2 to TRBJ2-1; the D gene is possibly TRBD1 (6 bases). The DNA matches TRBJ2-5 better at its end, which makes the J call doubtful. Germline V gene data show CDR1 as SGHTA and CDR2 as FQGNSA. The CDR3 runs to 13 residues. The CDR3 reads CASSWQGGETQYF. The CDR3 bases are TGTGCCAGCAGCTGGCAAGGGGGAGAGACCCAGTACTTC.

This chain connects TRBV14 to TRBJ2-5; 7 nucleotides agree with TRBD1. From germline, CDR1 is SGHDN and CDR2 FVKESK. The trim removed 6 bases at V and 2 bases at J, leaving 12 bases unmatched. The CDR3 is made up of 16 amino acids. CDR3 protein: CASSFYRDRRQETQYF. CDR3 in DNA: TGTGCCAGCAGTTTCTACCGGGACAGAAGACAAGAGACCCAGTACTTC.

This clonotype was observed at least ten times. The chain is built from TRBV15 and TRBJ2-1; D is perhaps TRBD1 or TRBD2 (5 bases each). This CDR3 is 14 amino acids long. Germline-derived CDR1 and CDR2 are LNHNV and YYDKDF (reference sequence). Deletions cut 7 bases from V and 7 bases from J, with 17 bases between. CDR3 sequence (DNA): TGTGCCACCACCTCCGGGACCCAAGGGAATGAGCAGTTCTTC. Protein: CATTSGTQGNEQFF. Full variable domain (missing parts from reference TRBV15 and TRBJ2-1): DAMVIQNPRYQVTQFGKPVTLSCSQTLNHNVMYWYQQKSSQAPKLLFHYYDKDFNNEADTPDNFQSRRPNTSFCFLDIRSPGLGDTAMYLCATTSGTQGNEQFFGPGTRLTVL.

V is TRBV20-1 and J is TRBJ2-4; D may be TRBD1 (6 bases). The ends were cut back, 1 base at V and 0 bases at J, with 10 bases in the middle. The CDR3 sequence is 15 residues long. CDR1 and CDR2 (germline): DFQATT, SNEGSKA (reference sequence). The CDR3, as DNA: TGCAGTGCTAGAGCACAGGGTCTAGCCAAAAACATTCAGTACTTC. Translated, it gives CSARAQGLAKNIQYF.

This clonotype was found once. The chain uses TRBV2 and TRBJ1-5; 8 nucleotides agree with TRBD1. This CDR3 is built from 14 residues. With 3 bases clipped from V and 8 bases from J, the junction kept 6 bases outside the gene matches. The germline V gene encodes CDR1 SNHLY and CDR2 FYNNEI. CDR3 region: CASSDSRGLKPQHF. CDR3 in DNA: TGTGCCAGCAGTGACAGCAGGGGGCTGAAGCCCCAGCATTTT.

The chain couples TRBV12-3 or TRBV12-4 to TRBJ1-1; D unresolved. The CDR3 runs to 13 residues. The germline V and J ends were trimmed by 2 bases and 7 bases, with 11 bases remaining between them. The CDR3 sequence is CASSLRNAVEAFF. Here the CDR3 DNA reads TGTGCCAGCAGTTTAAGGAACGCGGTTGAAGCTTTCTTT.

J is TRBJ1-1 and V is TRBV20-1; D possibly corresponds to TRBD1 (5 bases). V lost 3 bases and J 4 bases, leaving 15 bases between the germline ends. The germline CDR1 and CDR2 sequences are DFQATT and SNEGSKA (reference sequence). There are 14 residues in the CDR3. This CDR3 reads CSARGAAGSTEAFF. DNA for the CDR3: TGCAGTGCTAGGGGTGCGGCAGGGAGCACTGAAGCTTTCTTT.

The rearrangement joins TRBV9 to TRBJ1-6; 10 bases align to TRBD1. This CDR3 contains 15 residues. Per the germline V gene, CDR1 is SGDLS and CDR2 is YYNGEE. J lost 13 bases, V lost 0 bases, and 7 bases had no gene match. The CDR3 DNA follows: TGTGCCAGCAGCGTAGACGGGGACAGGGGCGTCCCCCTCCACTTT. It translates to CASSVDGDRGVPLHF.

V is TRBV6-5 and J is TRBJ2-5; D is unclear. Germline V gene sequence: CDR1 MNHEY, CDR2 SVGAGI. CDR3 length: 13 amino acids. Trimming took off 0 bases at V and 5 bases at J, with 7 bases between the two ends. The DNA for the CDR3 is TGTGCCAGCAGTTACTCTAGCATGGAGACCCAGTACTTC. This encodes CASSYSSMETQYF.

The table lists this clonotype with a few counts. V is TRBV20-1 and J is TRBJ2-3; 8 nucleotides line up with TRBD1. V was pared by 6 bases and J by 4 bases, with 9 bases of the junction left unmatched. This CDR3 spans 14 amino acids. Per germline, CDR1 DFQATT and CDR2 SNEGSKA (reference sequence). In DNA form, the CDR3 reads TGCAGTGCCCCCCGGGACAGGAGGGCAGATACGCAGTATTTT. The encoded protein is CSAPRDRRADTQYF.

In this sample, this clonotype turned up a few times. The rearrangement uses TRBV5-1 and TRBJ2-5, with D tentatively TRBD1 or TRBD2 (5 bases each). Germline CDR1 and CDR2: SGHRS and YFSETQ. Trimming removed 0 bases from V and 5 bases from J, with 17 bases in between. The CDR3 runs to 16 residues. Here the CDR3 reads CASSLADTGPRETQYF. CDR3 DNA: TGCGCCAGCAGCTTGGCTGACACGGGGCCGAGGGAGACCCAGTACTTC.

This chain joins TRBV28 and TRBJ2-1; 12 bases map to TRBD2. This CDR3 has 21 amino acids. V lost 5 bases to trimming and J lost 0 bases; unmatched junction nucleotides: 17. Germline V gives CDR1 MDHEN, CDR2 SYDVKM. The CDR3, as DNA: TGTGCCAGCAGTCGACTTTCGGGACTAGCGGGTCTGGGGAGCTCCTACAATGAGCAGTTCTTC. Encoded protein: CASSRLSGLAGLGSSYNEQFF.

The V call is TRBV12-3 or TRBV12-4, the J call TRBJ2-7, with unresolved D. The V gene lost 5 bases and the J gene lost 6 bases, with 17 bases spanning the gap. This CDR3 comprises 14 residues. DNA for the CDR3: TGTGCCAGCAGTGTCGGGCCAACCCTGGGCGAGCAGTACTTC. Protein product: CASSVGPTLGEQYF.

There are a few counts of this clonotype. This sequence joins TRBV20-1 and TRBJ1-2; the D gene is possibly TRBD1 (5 bases). The CDR3 runs to 13 residues. CDR1 is DFQATT, CDR2 SNEGSKA, per germline (reference sequence). V lost 5 bases and J 2 bases, leaving 12 bases between the germline ends. The CDR3 loop is CSAPSGGNYGYTF. In DNA, the CDR3 is TGCAGTGCTCCTTCGGGGGGAAACTATGGCTACACCTTC.

V and J are TRBV4-3 and TRBJ2-5; 7 bases align to TRBD2. V was clipped by 1 base and J by 5 bases; unmatched bases: 7. The CDR3 is 15 amino acids. Germline CDR1 and CDR2: LGHNA and YSLEER. Written as DNA, the CDR3 is TGCGCCAGCAGCCAAGGGGCGGGGGTCTTGGAGACCCAGTACTTC. Residues: CASSQGAGVLETQYF.

This clonotype came up a few times. V usage is TRBV7-2 and J usage is TRBJ2-3, with 7 nucleotides matching TRBD1. CDR3 length: 17 amino acids. V shed 1 base, J shed 0 bases, and the junction held 7 bases outside the gene matches. In germline, CDR1 is SGHTA, CDR2 FQGNSA. Written as DNA, the CDR3 is TGTGCCAGCAGCTTAGAGTGGGACAGCTTTAGCACAGATACGCAGTATTTT. Translation: CASSLEWDSFSTDTQYF.

This clonotype was counted between two and nine times. This chain joins TRBV6-5 and TRBJ1-1, with D possibly TRBD1 on 5 matching bases. Germline lookup yields CDR1 MNHEY and CDR2 SVGAGI. The ends were cut back, 6 bases at V and 4 bases at J, with 15 bases in the middle. CDR3 length: 14 amino acids. The CDR3 DNA reads as TGTGCCAGCAGCCGCGGGGCAGTGGTCACTGAAGCTTTCTTT. Amino acids: CASSRGAVVTEAFF.